This passage covers 15 T cell receptor beta chains from one sample sequenced in a study of T cell repertoires in cytomegalovirus infection. What these receptors recognize is not known. TCRdb reanalysed the reads using MiXCR and keeps one entry per CDR3 protein. The sample contains about 890,000 distinct CDR3 sequences, around 32% of which appear only once. The source material was cultured CD8+ T cells from PBMCs, sampled from culture after CMV antigen stimulation. The receptors stem from a human donor in good health (CMV status not recorded). Some clones in this sample may be carry-over from other donors' samples.

This chain links TRBV4-1 with TRBJ2-1; TRBD2 agrees at 15 bases. CDR1 MGHRA and CDR2 YSYEKL come from the germline V gene. The CDR3 is 17 amino acids. J lost 5 bases, V lost 5 bases, and 7 bases had no gene match. The CDR3 spells CASSWTSGGVYNNEQFF. CDR3 coding DNA: TGCGCCAGCAGCTGGACTAGCGGGGGGGTGTACAACAATGAGCAGTTCTTC.

The chain links TRBV5-1 to TRBJ1-1; 8 nucleotides align to TRBD1. Germline V lookup: CDR1 SGHRS, CDR2 YFSETQ. The length of the CDR3 is 16 residues. The V and J ends lost 2 bases and 5 bases, in that order; junction bases with no gene match: 11. The CDR3 here is CASSFGQGALGTEAFF. The CDR3 DNA reads TGCGCCAGCAGCTTCGGGCAGGGGGCGTTGGGAACTGAAGCTTTCTTT.

This clonotype was found once. Here the CDR3 reads CASSLYPRQDTGYEQYF. CDR3 nucleotide sequence: TGTGCCAGCAGTTTATATCCCCGACAGGATACAGGCTACGAGCAGTACTTC. The V and J genes are TRBV27 and TRBJ2-7, with D possibly matching TRBD1 (6 bases). Germline V gives CDR1 MNHEY, CDR2 SMNVEV (reference sequence). The CDR3 contains 17 residues. The V end lost 1 base, the J end lost 3 bases, and 19 bases lay between the germline ends.

The chain employs TRBV4-1 and TRBJ1-1, with a tentative D call TRBD1 (6 bases). Germline CDR1 reads MGHRA; CDR2 reads YSYEKL. V was trimmed by 4 bases and J by 6 bases, leaving 15 bases between them. This CDR3 has 14 amino acids. CDR3 sequence reads: CASSPLGAASEAFF. The CDR3 DNA reads TGCGCCAGCAGCCCCCTGGGGGCAGCATCTGAAGCTTTCTTT.

This clonotype was seen a handful of times. V gene TRBV7-9 combines with J gene TRBJ2-2; no firm D call. Germline V lookup: CDR1 SEHNR, CDR2 FQNEAQ (reference sequence). The CDR3 is 15 residues long. V lost 3 bases to trimming and J lost 0 bases, with 8 bases between them. The CDR3 region is CASSFRKPNTGELFF. CDR3 DNA: TGTGCCAGCAGCTTTCGGAAGCCGAACACCGGGGAGCTGTTTTTT.

V and J are TRBV5-8 and TRBJ1-2; D ambiguous. The CDR3 spans 11 residues. From germline, CDR1 is SGHTS and CDR2 YDEGEE. V shed 2 bases and J shed 7 bases, with 6 bases lying between them. The CDR3 DNA reads as TGTGCCAGCAGCTTAGTGAGTGGCTACACCTTC. It specifies CASSLVSGYTF. The variable domain in full, with the rest retrieved from reference TRBV5-8 and TRBJ1-2, is EAGVTQSPTHLIKTRGQQATLRCSPISGHTSVYWYQQALGLGLQFLLWYDEGEERNRGNFPPRFSGRQFPNYSSELNVNALELEDSALYLCASSLVSGYTFGSGTRLTVV.

The rearrangement uses TRBV5-1 and TRBJ1-1; 9 nucleotides line up with TRBD1. Germline V gives CDR1 SGHRS, CDR2 YFSETQ. V gave up 4 bases and J gave up 0 bases; unmatched junction bases: 10. The CDR3 loop spans 17 amino acids. The CDR3 nucleotides read TGCGCCAGCAGCCACGACAGGGGGGAAATAATGAACACTGAAGCTTTCTTT. Its translation is CASSHDRGEIMNTEAFF.

The chain employs TRBV14 and TRBJ2-5; TRBD2 aligns across 9 bases. There are 19 residues in the CDR3. V was clipped by 2 bases and J by 1 base; unmatched bases: 14. Germline V gives CDR1 SGHDN, CDR2 FVKESK. The CDR3 loop reads CASSQISGGSPSSQETQYF. The CDR3 DNA is TGTGCCAGCAGCCAAATAAGCGGGGGGTCCCCCTCGTCCCAAGAGACCCAGTACTTC.

The CDR3 DNA sequence: TGTGCCAGCATGGGACGGGACATTCAGTACTTC. Protein sequence: CASMGRDIQYF. The chain carries TRBV2 and TRBJ2-4; D may be TRBD1 or TRBD2 (5 bases each). Germline lookup yields CDR1 SNHLY and CDR2 FYNNEI. The CDR3 spans 11 residues. Trimming took 7 bases from V and 8 from J, leaving 9 bases between them. The whole variable domain, filled in from reference TRBV2 and TRBJ2-4, reads EPEVTQTPSHQVTQMGQEVILRCVPISNHLYFYWYRQILGQKVEFLVSFYNNEISEKSEIFDDQFSVERPDGSNFTLKIRSTKLEDSAMYFCASMGRDIQYFGAGTRLSVL.

This clonotype was detected a few times. The CDR3 spells CASSGTSGGPYNEQFF. The CDR3 bases are TGTGCCAGCAGCGGCACTAGCGGGGGGCCATACAATGAGCAGTTCTTC. This chain joins TRBV11-3 and TRBJ2-1; 12 positions agree with TRBD2. Germline trimming cut 5 bases from V and 4 bases from J; bases unmatched to any gene: 6. Germline CDR1 SGHNT, CDR2 YENEEA. The length of the CDR3 is 16 residues.

This clonotype was found once. The chain is built from TRBV4-2 and TRBJ2-3; 7 bases are shared with TRBD1. The junction had 10 bases not matched to a gene; V was cut back by 0 bases and J by 7 bases. Germline values: CDR1 LGHNA, CDR2 YNFKEQ. The CDR3 extends over 16 amino acids. The CDR3 DNA is TGTGCCAGCAGCCAAGATTTGGATGGGACAGAGAATACGCAGTATTTT. Its translation is CASSQDLDGTENTQYF.

The rearrangement joins TRBV27 to TRBJ1-2; possible D gene TRBD1, 5 bases. Trimming left V 5 bases short and J 7 bases short, with 17 bases between. This CDR3 comprises 14 residues. Per the germline V gene, CDR1 is MNHEY and CDR2 is SMNVEV (reference sequence). CDR3 DNA sequence: TGTGCCAGCAGTCTAACCGGGACCCCGGTTGGCTACACCTTC. As protein: CASSLTGTPVGYTF.

The chain uses TRBV12-3 or TRBV12-4 and TRBJ1-6; D is possibly TRBD1 (6 bases). The CDR3 loop spans 12 amino acids. V lost 6 bases, J lost 9 bases, and 9 bases lay in between. Here the CDR3 reads CASREDSSPLHF. The CDR3 coding sequence is TGTGCCAGCAGAGAGGACAGTTCACCCCTCCACTTT.

This clonotype showed up many times. The V gene is TRBV28, the J gene TRBJ1-4; maybe TRBD1 (6 bases). V lost 2 bases to trimming and J lost 5 bases, with 12 bases between them. The CDR3 runs 15 residues. Germline CDR1 is MDHEN and CDR2 is SYDVKM. The CDR3, as DNA: TGTGCCAGCAGTTTAAGTGGGGGCGTGAATGAAAAACTGTTTTTT. It encodes CASSLSGGVNEKLFF.

The gene calls are TRBV29-1 and TRBJ1-2; 7 nucleotides agree with TRBD1. J was trimmed by 7 bases and V by 7 bases; bases with no gene match: 6. Germline CDR1 and CDR2: SQVTM and ANQGSEA. This CDR3 is built from 11 residues. The CDR3 DNA reads as TGCAGCGCCTCAGACAGGGTTGGCTACACCTTC. This encodes CSASDRVGYTF. The full variable domain, completed using reference TRBV29-1 and TRBJ1-2, is SAVISQKPSRDICQRGTSLTIQCQVDSQVTMMFWYRQQPGQSLTLIATANQGSEATYESGFVIDKFPISRPNLTFSTLTVSNMSPEDSSIYLCSASDRVGYTFGSGTRLTVV.